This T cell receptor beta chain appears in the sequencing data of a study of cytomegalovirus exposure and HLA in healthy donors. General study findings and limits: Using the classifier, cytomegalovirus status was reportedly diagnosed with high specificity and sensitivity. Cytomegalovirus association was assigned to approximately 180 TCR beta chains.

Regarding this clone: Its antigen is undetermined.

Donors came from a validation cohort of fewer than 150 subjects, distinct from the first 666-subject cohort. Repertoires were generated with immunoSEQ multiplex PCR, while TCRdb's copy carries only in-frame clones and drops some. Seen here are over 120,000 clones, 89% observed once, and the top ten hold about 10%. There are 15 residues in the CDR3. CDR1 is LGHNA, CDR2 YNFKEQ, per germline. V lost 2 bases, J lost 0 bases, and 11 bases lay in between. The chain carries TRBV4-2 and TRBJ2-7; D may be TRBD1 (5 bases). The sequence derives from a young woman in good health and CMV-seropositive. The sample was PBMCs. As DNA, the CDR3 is TGTGCCAGCAGCCAAATCTGGGGCCGCTCCTACGAGCAGTACTTC. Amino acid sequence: CASSQIWGRSYEQYF.